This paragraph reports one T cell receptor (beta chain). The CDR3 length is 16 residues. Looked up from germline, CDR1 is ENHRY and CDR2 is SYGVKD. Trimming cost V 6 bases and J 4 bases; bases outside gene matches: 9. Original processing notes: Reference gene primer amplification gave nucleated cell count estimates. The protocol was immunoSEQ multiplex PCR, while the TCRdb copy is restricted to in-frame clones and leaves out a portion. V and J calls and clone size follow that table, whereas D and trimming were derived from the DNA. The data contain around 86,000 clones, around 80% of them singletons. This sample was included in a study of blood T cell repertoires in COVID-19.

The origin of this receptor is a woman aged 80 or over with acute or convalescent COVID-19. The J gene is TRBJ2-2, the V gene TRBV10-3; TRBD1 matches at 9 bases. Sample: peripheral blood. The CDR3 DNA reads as TGTGCCATCAGATATCACCCGGGACAGGGCACCGGGGAGCTGTTTTTT. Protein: CAIRYHPGQGTGELFF.